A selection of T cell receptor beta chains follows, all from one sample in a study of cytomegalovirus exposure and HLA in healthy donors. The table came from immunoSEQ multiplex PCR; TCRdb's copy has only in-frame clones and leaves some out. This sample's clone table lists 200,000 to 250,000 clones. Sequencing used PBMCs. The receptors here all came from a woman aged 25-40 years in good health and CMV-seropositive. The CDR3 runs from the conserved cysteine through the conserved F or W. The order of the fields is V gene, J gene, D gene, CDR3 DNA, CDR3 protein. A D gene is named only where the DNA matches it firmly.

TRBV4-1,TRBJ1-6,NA,TGCGCCAGCAGCCCGGCGGGGGGGGCACGCCACTTT,CASSPAGGARHF
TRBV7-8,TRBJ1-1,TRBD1,TGTGCCAGCAGCTCGCACAGGGGTGGAGCTGAAGCTTTCTTT,CASSSHRGGAEAFF
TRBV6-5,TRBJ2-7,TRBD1,TGTGCCAGCGGGCCGGCAGGGGGCATCAACGAGCAGTACTTC,CASGPAGGINEQYF
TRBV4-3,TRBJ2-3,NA,TGCGCCAGCAGCCAAGCGCCAGGGGATACGCAGTATTTT,CASSQAPGDTQYF
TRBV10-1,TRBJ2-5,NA,TGCGCCAGCAGTGACCCATCAGGAGGACGGACTCAAGAGACCCAGTACTTC,CASSDPSGGRTQETQYF
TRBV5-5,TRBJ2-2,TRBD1,TGTGCCAGCAGCGGGAGGACAGGGGGCGTCCGGACCGGGGAGCTGTTTTTT,CASSGRTGGVRTGELFF
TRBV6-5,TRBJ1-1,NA,TGTGCCAGCAGTTACTTGGGGGGGGGCACTGAAGCTTTCTTT,CASSYLGGGTEAFF
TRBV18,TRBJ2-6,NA,TGTGCCAGCTCACCACGGGCCGGGGCCAACGTCCTGACTTTC,CASSPRAGANVLTF
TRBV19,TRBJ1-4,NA,TGTGCCAGTAGTGCTGGGACGGGGGTTGAAAAACTGTTTTTT,CASSAGTGVEKLFF
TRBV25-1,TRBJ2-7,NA,TGTGCCAGCACCGCCTACGGGGGCTCCTACGAGCAGTACTTC,CASTAYGGSYEQYF